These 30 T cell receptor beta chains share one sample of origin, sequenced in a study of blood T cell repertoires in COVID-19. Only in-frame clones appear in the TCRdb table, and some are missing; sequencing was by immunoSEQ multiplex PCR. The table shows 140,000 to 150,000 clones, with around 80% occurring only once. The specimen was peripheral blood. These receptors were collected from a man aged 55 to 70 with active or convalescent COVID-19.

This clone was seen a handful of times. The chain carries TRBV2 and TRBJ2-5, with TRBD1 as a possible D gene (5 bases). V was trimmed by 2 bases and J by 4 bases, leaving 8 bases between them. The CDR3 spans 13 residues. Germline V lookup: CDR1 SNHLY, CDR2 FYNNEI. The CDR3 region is CASSESRAETQYF. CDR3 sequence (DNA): TGTGCCAGCAGTGAAAGCAGGGCAGAGACCCAGTACTTC.

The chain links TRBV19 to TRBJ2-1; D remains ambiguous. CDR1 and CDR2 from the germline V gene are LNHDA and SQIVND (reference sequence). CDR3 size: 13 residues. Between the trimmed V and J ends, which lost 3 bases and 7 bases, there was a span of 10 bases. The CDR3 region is CASSMGPWNEQFF. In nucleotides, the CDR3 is TGTGCCAGTAGTATGGGCCCTTGGAATGAGCAGTTCTTC.

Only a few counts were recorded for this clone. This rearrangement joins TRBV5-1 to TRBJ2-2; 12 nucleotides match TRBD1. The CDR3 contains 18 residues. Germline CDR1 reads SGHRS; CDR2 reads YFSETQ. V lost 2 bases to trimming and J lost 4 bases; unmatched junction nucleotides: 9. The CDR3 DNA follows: TGCGCCAGCAGCTTACCCCCGGGACAGGGGGCCGTCACCGGGGAGCTGTTTTTT. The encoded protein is CASSLPPGQGAVTGELFF.

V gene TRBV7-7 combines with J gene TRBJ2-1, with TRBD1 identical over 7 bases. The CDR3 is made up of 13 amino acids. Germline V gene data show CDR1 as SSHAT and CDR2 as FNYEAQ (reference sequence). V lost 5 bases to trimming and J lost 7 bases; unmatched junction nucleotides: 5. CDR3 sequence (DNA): TGTGCCAGCAGCACCGACAGGGCTAATGAGCAGTTCTTC. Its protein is CASSTDRANEQFF. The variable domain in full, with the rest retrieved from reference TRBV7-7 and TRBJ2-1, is GAGVSQSPRYKVTKRGQDVTLRCDPISSHATLYWYQQALGQGPEFLTYFNYEAQPDKSGLPSDRFSAERPEGSISTLTIQRTEQRDSAMYRCASSTDRANEQFFGPGTRLTVL.

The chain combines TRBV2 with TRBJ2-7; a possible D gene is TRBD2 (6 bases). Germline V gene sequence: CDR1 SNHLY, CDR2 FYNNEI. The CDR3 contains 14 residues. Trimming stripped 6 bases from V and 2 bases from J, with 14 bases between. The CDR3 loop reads CASSPGLGAYEQYF. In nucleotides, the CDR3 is TGTGCCAGCAGCCCGGGACTTGGGGCCTACGAGCAGTACTTC.

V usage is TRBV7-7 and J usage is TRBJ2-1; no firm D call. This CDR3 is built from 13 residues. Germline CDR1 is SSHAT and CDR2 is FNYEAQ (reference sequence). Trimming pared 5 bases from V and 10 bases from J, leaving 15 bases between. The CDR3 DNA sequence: TGTGCCAGCAGCCCTTACGCGGCCCAGGAGCAGTTCTTC. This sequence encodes CASSPYAAQEQFF.

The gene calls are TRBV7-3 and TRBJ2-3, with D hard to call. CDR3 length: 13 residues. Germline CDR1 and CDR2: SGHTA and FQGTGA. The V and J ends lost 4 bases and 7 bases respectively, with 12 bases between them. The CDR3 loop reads CASSSRAAHTQYF. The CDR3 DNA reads TGTGCCAGCAGCTCCCGCGCGGCCCATACGCAGTATTTT.

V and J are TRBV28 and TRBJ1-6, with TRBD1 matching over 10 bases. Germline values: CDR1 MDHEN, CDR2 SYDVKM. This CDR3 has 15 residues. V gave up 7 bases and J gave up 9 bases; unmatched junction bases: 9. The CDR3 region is CASNRQGALSSPLHF. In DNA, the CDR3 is TGTGCCAGCAACCGACAGGGGGCGCTTAGTTCACCCCTCCACTTT.

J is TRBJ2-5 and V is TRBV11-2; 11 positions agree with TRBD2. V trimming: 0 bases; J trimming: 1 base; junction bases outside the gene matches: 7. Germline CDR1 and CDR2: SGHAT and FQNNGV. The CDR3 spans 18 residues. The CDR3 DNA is TGTGCCAGCAGCTTAGAGGGACTAGCGGTCTTCGTCCAAGAGACCCAGTACTTC. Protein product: CASSLEGLAVFVQETQYF.

CDR3 loop: CASSLAQGLIRTDTQYF. The CDR3 region has the DNA TGTGCCAGCAGCCTAGCCCAGGGACTTATTCGCACAGATACGCAGTATTTT. The chain combines TRBV27 with TRBJ2-3; weak D call: TRBD2 (6 bases). The V gene's germline CDR1 is MNHEY and CDR2 SMNVEV (reference sequence). Trimming took 6 bases from V and 1 from J, leaving 20 bases between them. The CDR3 spans 17 residues.

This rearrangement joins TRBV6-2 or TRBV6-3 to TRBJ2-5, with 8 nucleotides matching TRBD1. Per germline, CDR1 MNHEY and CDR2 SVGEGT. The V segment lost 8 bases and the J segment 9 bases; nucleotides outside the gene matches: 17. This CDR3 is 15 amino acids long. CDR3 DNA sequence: TGTGCCAGCCGCCGTTCGGGACAGGTTGTTAGTGCCCAGTACTTC. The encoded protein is CASRRSGQVVSAQYF.

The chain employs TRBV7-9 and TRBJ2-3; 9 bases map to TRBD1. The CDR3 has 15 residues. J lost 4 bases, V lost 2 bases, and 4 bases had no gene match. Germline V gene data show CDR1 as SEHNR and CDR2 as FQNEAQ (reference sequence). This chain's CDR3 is CASSLRDRDPDTQYF. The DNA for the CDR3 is TGTGCCAGCAGCTTAAGGGACAGGGACCCAGATACGCAGTATTTT.

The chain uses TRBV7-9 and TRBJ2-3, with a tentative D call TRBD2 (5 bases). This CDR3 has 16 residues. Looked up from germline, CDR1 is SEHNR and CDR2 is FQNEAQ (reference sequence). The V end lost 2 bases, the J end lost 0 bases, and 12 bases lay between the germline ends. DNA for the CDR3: TGTGCCAGCAGCTTACGGGGTTTCTCAAGCACAGATACGCAGTATTTT. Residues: CASSLRGFSSTDTQYF.

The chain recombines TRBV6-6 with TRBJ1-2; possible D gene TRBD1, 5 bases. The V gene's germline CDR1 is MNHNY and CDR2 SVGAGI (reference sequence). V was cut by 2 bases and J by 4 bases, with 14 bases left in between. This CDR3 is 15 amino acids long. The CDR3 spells CASSYGDSLTYGYTF. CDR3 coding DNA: TGTGCCAGCAGTTACGGAGACAGCCTCACCTATGGCTACACCTTC.

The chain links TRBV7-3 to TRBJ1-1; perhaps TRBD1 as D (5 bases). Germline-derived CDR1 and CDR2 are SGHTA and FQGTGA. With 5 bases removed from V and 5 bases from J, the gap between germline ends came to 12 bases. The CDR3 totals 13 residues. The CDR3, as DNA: TGTGCCAGCAGCCCCCTGGGACTTACTGAAGCTTTCTTT. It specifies CASSPLGLTEAFF.

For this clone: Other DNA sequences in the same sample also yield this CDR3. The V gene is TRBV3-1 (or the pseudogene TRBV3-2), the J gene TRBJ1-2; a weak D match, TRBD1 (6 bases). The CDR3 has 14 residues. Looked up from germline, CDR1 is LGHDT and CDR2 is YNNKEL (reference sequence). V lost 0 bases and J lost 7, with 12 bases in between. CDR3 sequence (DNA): TGTGCCAGCAGCCAAGATCGAGGACAGAGTGGCTACACCTTC. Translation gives CASSQDRGQSGYTF.

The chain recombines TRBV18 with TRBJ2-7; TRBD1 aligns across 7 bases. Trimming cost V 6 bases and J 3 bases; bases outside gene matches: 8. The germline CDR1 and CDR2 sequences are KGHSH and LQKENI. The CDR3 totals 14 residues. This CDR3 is CASSLRGQIYEQYF. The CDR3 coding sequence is TGTGCCAGCTCTCTTCGGGGACAGATCTACGAGCAGTACTTC.

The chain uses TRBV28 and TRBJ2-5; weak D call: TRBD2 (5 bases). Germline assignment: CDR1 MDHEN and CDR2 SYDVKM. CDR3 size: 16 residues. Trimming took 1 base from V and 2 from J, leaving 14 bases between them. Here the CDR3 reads CASSLLDGERQETQYF. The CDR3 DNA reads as TGTGCCAGCAGTTTATTGGACGGGGAGAGGCAAGAGACCCAGTACTTC.

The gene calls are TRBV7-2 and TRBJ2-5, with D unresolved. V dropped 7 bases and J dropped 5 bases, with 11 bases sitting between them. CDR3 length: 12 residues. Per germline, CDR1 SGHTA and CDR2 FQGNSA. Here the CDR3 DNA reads TGTGCCAGCACCAAAGAGGTGGAGACCCAGTACTTC. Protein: CASTKEVETQYF.

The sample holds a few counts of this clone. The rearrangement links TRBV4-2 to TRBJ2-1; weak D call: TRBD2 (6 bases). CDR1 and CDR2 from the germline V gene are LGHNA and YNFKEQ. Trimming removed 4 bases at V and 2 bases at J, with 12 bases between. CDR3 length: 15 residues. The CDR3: CASSPQGGTYNEQFF. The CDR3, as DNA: TGTGCCAGCAGCCCCCAGGGCGGGACCTACAATGAGCAGTTCTTC.

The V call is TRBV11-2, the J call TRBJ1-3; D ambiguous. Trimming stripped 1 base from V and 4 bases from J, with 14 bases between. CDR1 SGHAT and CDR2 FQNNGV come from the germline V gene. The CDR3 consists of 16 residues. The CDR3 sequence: CASSLAGGSRGNTIYF. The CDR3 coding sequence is TGTGCCAGCAGCTTAGCCGGCGGGAGCCGGGGAAACACCATATATTTT.

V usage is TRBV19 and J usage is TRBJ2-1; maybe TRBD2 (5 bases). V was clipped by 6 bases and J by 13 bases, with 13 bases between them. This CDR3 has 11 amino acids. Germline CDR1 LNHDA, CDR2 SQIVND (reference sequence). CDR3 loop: CASSSGLLQFF. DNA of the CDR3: TGTGCCAGTAGCTCTGGACTGTTACAGTTCTTC.

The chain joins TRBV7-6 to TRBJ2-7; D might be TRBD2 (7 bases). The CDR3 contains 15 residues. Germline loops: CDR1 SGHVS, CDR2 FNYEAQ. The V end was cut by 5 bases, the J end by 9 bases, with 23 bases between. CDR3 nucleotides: TGTGCCAGCAGCCCGTTACCGGGGGGCGGGGAGGGGCAGTACTTC. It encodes CASSPLPGGGEGQYF.

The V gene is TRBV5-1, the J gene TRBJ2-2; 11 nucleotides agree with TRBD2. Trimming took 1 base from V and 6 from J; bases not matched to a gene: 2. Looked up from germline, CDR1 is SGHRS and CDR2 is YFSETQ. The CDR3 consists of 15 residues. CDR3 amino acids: CASSLTSGSPGELFF. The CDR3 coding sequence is TGCGCCAGCAGCTTGACTAGCGGGAGTCCCGGGGAGCTGTTTTTT.

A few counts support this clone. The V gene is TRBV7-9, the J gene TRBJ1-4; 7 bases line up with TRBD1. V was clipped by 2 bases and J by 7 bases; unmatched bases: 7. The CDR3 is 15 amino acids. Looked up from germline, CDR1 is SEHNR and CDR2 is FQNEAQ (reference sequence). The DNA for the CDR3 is TGTGCCAGCAGCTTACCAGAGACAGGGACTGAAAAACTGTTTTTT. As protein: CASSLPETGTEKLFF. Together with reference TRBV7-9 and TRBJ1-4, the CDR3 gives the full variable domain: DTGVSQNPRHKITKRGQNVTFRCDPISEHNRLYWYRQTLGQGPEFLTYFQNEAQLEKSRLLSDRFSAERPKGSFSTLEIQRTEQGDSAMYLCASSLPETGTEKLFFGSGTQLSVL.

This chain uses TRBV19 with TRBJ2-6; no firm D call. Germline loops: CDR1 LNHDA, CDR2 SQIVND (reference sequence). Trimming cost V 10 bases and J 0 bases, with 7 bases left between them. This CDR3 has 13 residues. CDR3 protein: CATSPSGANVLTF. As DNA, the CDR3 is TGTGCCACCTCTCCCTCTGGGGCCAACGTCCTGACTTTC.

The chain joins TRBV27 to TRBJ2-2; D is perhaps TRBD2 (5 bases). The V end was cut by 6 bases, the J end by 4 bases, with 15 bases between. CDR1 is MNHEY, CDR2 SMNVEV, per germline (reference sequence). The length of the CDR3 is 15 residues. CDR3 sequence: CASSRGLTGTGELFF. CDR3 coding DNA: TGTGCCAGCAGCCGAGGACTGACGGGCACCGGGGAGCTGTTTTTT.

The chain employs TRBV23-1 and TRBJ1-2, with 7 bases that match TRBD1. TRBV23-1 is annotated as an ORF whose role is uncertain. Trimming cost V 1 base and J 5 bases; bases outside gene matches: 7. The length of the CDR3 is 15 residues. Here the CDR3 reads CASSQCEGARYGYTF. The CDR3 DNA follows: TGCGCCAGCAGTCAATGTGAGGGGGCGCGGTATGGCTACACCTTC.

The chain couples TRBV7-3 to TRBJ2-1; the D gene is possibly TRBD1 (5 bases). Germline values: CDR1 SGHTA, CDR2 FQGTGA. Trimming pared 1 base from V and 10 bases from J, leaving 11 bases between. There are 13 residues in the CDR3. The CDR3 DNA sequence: TGTGCCAGCAGCTTAAGCAGGGCCGGGGAGCAGTTCTTC. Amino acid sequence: CASSLSRAGEQFF. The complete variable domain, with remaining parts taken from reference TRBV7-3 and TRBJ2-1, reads GAGVSQTPSNKVTEKGKYVELRCDPISGHTALYWYRQSLGQGPEFLIYFQGTGAADDSGLPNDRFFAVRPEGSVSTLKIQRTERGDSAVYLCASSLSRAGEQFFGPGTRLTVL.

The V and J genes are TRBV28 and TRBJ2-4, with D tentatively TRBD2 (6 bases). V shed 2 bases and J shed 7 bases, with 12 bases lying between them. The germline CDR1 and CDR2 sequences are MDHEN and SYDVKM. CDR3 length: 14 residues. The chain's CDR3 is CASSLSAGTNIQYF. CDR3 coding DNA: TGTGCCAGCAGTTTAAGCGCGGGGACGAACATTCAGTACTTC.